The entry below gives a single T cell receptor (beta chain) sequence along with its context. The count of this clone is one. It lacks a known antigen. No qualities accompany the bases; no much larger clone lies one base away. The meaning of the sample's time point label: baseline before first vaccination. Vaccinee samples were obtained from the UK trials COV001 and COV002, which included a single-blind randomized controlled phase 2/3 trial of AZD1222 (ChAdOx1 nCoV-19) in healthy adults. Trial participant PBMC samples were collected at day 0 and day 28 after the second dose for TCRbeta chain sequencing. The CDR3 regions of human TCRbeta chains were analyzed by immunosequencing. On the authors' methods: Repertoire TCRs were checked for matches against a reference library of SARS-CoV-2-specific TCRs that had been generated using the MIRA antigen-specificity platform. Breadth meant the fraction of unique TCRs that were SARS-CoV-2-associated, whereas depth meant the fraction of total T cells that were SARS-CoV-2-associated. Using the MIRA data, each spike-specific TCR was mapped to the spike region that the TCR reacts to and placed in a CD4 or CD8 class. Log10-transformed breadth and depth values were compared by one-way ANOVA with Sidak's multiple comparisons tests. What TCRdb holds here is the immuneACCESS table cut down to in-frame rearrangements. Part of the clones is not present; checked against another copy, under half of the missing clones reflect an unresolved V gene, and the others are unexplained. V and J calls and clone size are given by that table; D and trimming were obtained from the DNA. This sample lists 70,000 to 90,000 clones; 70% to 85% were detected once. 20% to 25% of the sample is taken by the ten largest.

These data originate in a study of T cell responses to AZD1222 COVID-19 vaccine (dated by TCRdb to 2020 to 2023). With regard to the full study: AZD1222 recipients with second doses at about 4 weeks or about 12 weeks were pooled, because spike-specific TCR depth and breadth did not differ between schedules. TCR sequencing covered more than 230 trial participants: 200 to 210 given two doses of AZD1222 and approximately 26 given two doses of MenACWY control vaccine. Enrollment into the trials was organized by age into subgroups of 18-55, 56-69 and 70-plus years, and those subgroups contained about 160, 30 and 59 TCR-sequenced participants, respectively.

V was cut back by 1 base and J by 4 bases, leaving a gap of 17 bases between them. CDR1 and CDR2 (SGHKS, YYEKEE) derive from the germline V gene (reference sequence). The CDR3 has 16 amino acids, counting the end cysteine and phenylalanine. The read is trimmed to its CDR3 DNA, 48 bases read in frame from base 1. Points the paper makes about the study in general: Because no samples from the day 14 peak response were available, repertoires could be characterized only after the peak T cell response. The 56-69-year group was small, and its depth increase did not reach significance, likely because of low power. Vaccine-associated CD4 TCRs spanned the whole spike protein, with dominant responses in regions 160-218 and 743-854. Only five or six AZD1222 recipients were SARS-CoV-2 seropositive at baseline, limiting conclusions about previously exposed vaccinees. Spike-specific TCR breadth and depth rose significantly after two AZD1222 doses compared with day 0 and with MenACWY recipients. Participants were mostly white British and included more females than males, and it was suggested by the authors that clonal diversity may have been underestimated. Reportedly, almost half of the unique spike-specific TCRs recognized epitopes lying outside the regions that are mutated in the B.1.351 and B.1.1.7 variants.

The receptor's source is an adult in good health. Sequenced here: peripheral blood, sampled on day 0 of AZD1222 vaccination. The rearranged segments are TRBV5-5 and TRBJ1-2; no confident D gene assignment can be made. The CDR3 region reads CASSLFSDPNFYGYTF. The DNA sequence reads TGTGCCAGCAGCTTGTTTTCGGATCCCAATTTCTATGGCTACACCTTC.